The 24 T cell receptor beta chains in this list originate from one sample, sequenced in a study of CD8+CD57+ T cells in acquired aplastic anemia. Sequenced patients had shown CD8+CD57+ cell expansion by flow cytometry. Investigators profiled TCR beta VDJ and CDR3 from genomic DNA template. TCRdb re-derived calls from the reads in MiXCR, one entry per CDR3 protein. There are 200,000 or so distinct CDR3 sequences in the sample; around three fifths occur only once, and 58% lies in the top ten. Input material: sorted CD4+, CD8+, or CD8+CD57+ T cells (not recorded which) from PBMCs. The receptor source for this set is a human donor with aplastic anemia.

The V call is TRBV2, the J call TRBJ2-7, with 11 bases identical to TRBD2. The CDR3 is 15 amino acids. CDR1 is SNHLY, CDR2 FYNNEI, per germline. V gave up 6 bases and J gave up 6 bases; unmatched junction bases: 10. In DNA, the CDR3 is TGTGCCAGCAGCTTGCTCACTAGCGGGAGAGGCGAGCAGTACTTC. It yields the protein CASSLLTSGRGEQYF.

This clonotype was detected once. The J gene is TRBJ1-1, the V gene TRBV7-9; 7 bases map to TRBD1. Germline V lookup: CDR1 SEHNR, CDR2 FQNEAQ (reference sequence). CDR3 length: 15 residues. J lost 0 bases, V lost 5 bases, and 6 bases had no gene match. In DNA, the CDR3 is TGTGCCAGCAGCAGACAGGGAGGCTTGAACACTGAAGCTTTCTTT. The encoded protein is CASSRQGGLNTEAFF.

This clonotype was seen many times. Here the CDR3 reads CASSPGKTDTQYF. The CDR3 nucleotides read TGCGCCAGCAGCCCCGGGAAGACAGATACGCAGTATTTT. The rearrangement uses TRBV4-1 and TRBJ2-3, with a tentative D call TRBD2 (5 bases). This CDR3 comprises 13 residues. V gave up 4 bases and J gave up 3 bases, with 8 bases separating them. Germline loops: CDR1 MGHRA, CDR2 YSYEKL.

This rearrangement joins TRBV11-2 to TRBJ2-3; 12 positions agree with TRBD2. With V trimmed by 2 bases and J by 6 bases, 9 bases remained unmatched. The CDR3 extends over 17 amino acids. Germline V gene data show CDR1 as SGHAT and CDR2 as FQNNGV. Here the CDR3 DNA reads TGTGCCAGCAGCTTATGGGCTAGCGGGGGGGCAGGGGATACGCAGTATTTT. This sequence encodes CASSLWASGGAGDTQYF.

CDR3 coding DNA: TGTGCCACCAGCAGAGCCCCTTCTAACACAGATACGCAGTATTTT. This encodes CATSRAPSNTDTQYF. The chain couples TRBV15 to TRBJ2-3; D remains ambiguous. The CDR3 contains 15 residues. V was shortened by 1 base and J by 2 bases, with 10 bases between the two germline ends. Germline CDR1 LNHNV, CDR2 YYDKDF (reference sequence). Full variable domain (outside the CDR3, taken from reference TRBV15 and TRBJ2-3): DAMVIQNPRYQVTQFGKPVTLSCSQTLNHNVMYWYQQKSSQAPKLLFHYYDKDFNNEADTPDNFQSRRPNTSFCFLDIRSPGLGDTAMYLCATSRAPSNTDTQYFGPGTRLTVL.

The rearrangement links TRBV24-1 to TRBJ2-3, with 7 bases lining up with TRBD1. This CDR3 is 14 amino acids long. J gave up 3 bases and V 6 bases, and 5 bases lay outside the gene matches. The germline CDR1 and CDR2 sequences are KGHDR and SFDVKD. The CDR3 coding sequence is TGTGCCACCAGTAATCCAGGGGGTACAGATACGCAGTATTTT. This gives the protein CATSNPGGTDTQYF.

This sequence joins TRBV9 and TRBJ2-7, with a possible D match to TRBD2 (7 bases). V was shortened by 4 bases and J by 5 bases, with 19 bases between the two germline ends. CDR1 SGDLS and CDR2 YYNGEE come from the germline V gene. This CDR3 contains 15 residues. The CDR3 DNA sequence: TGTGCCAGCAGCTTAGGGGGGGGGACTTCCCACGAGCAGTACTTC. Amino acid sequence: CASSLGGGTSHEQYF.

The V gene is TRBV28, the J gene TRBJ2-2; TRBD2 might be the D (7 bases). The V and J ends lost 3 bases and 6 bases respectively, with 14 bases between them. In germline, CDR1 is MDHEN, CDR2 SYDVKM. The CDR3 consists of 15 residues. As DNA, the CDR3 is TGTGCCAGCAGTTTGGGGGGGGCGGAGGCCGGGGAGCTGTTTTTT. Its translation is CASSLGGAEAGELFF.

This clonotype was observed a single time. V and J are TRBV7-3 and TRBJ2-1; TRBD2 matches at 10 bases. This CDR3 is 17 amino acids long. Germline trimming cut 5 bases from V and 0 bases from J; bases unmatched to any gene: 7. The germline V gene has CDR1 SGHTA and CDR2 FQGTGA. The CDR3 DNA reads as TGTGCCAGCAGCCTTAGCGGGGGGTTCCTCTCCTACAATGAGCAGTTCTTC. Its protein product is CASSLSGGFLSYNEQFF. The full variable domain, completed using reference TRBV7-3 and TRBJ2-1, is GAGVSQTPSNKVTEKGKYVELRCDPISGHTALYWYRQSLGQGPEFLIYFQGTGAADDSGLPNDRFFAVRPEGSVSTLKIQRTERGDSAVYLCASSLSGGFLSYNEQFFGPGTRLTVL.

This chain connects TRBV10-3 to TRBJ1-5; tentative D call: TRBD1 (6 bases). The CDR3 is 14 amino acids. Germline-derived CDR1 and CDR2 are ENHRY and SYGVKD. Trimming took off 9 bases at V and 0 bases at J, with 12 bases between the two ends. CDR3 in amino acids: CAISQGNSNQPQHF. CDR3 nucleotides: TGTGCCATTTCACAGGGTAATAGCAATCAGCCCCAGCATTTT.

This clonotype was observed at least ten times. The chain employs TRBV30 and TRBJ2-7; D not resolved. The ends were cut back, 2 bases at V and 2 bases at J, with 10 bases in the middle. The CDR3 has 13 residues. CDR1 and CDR2 (germline): GTSNPN, SVGIG (reference sequence). CDR3 sequence: CAWSTASPYEQYF. For the CDR3, the DNA is TGTGCCTGGAGTACGGCCAGCCCCTACGAGCAGTACTTC.

With regard to this clonotype: This clone may be a read error of a much larger clone one base away. This sequence joins TRBV12-3 or TRBV12-4 and TRBJ1-2; 8 bases are shared with TRBD1. This CDR3 comprises 14 residues. The junction had 6 bases not matched to a gene; V was cut back by 5 bases and J by 4 bases. CDR3 amino acids: CASSAWTGSYGYTF. DNA for the CDR3: TGTGCCAGCAGTGCCTGGACAGGGAGCTATGGCTACACCTTC.

The CDR3 sequence is CSVDRGPMNTEAFF. CDR3 nucleotides: TGCAGCGTTGATCGGGGGCCTATGAACACTGAAGCTTTCTTT. The chain uses TRBV29-1 and TRBJ1-1; tentatively, D is TRBD1 (6 bases). The CDR3 is 14 residues long. V was cut by 3 bases and J by 0 bases, with 11 bases left in between. Germline V gives CDR1 SQVTM, CDR2 ANQGSEA.

The chain employs TRBV20-1 and TRBJ2-7; 7 bases are a match to TRBD1. Trimming at V came to 5 bases and at J to 3 bases, leaving 10 bases not matched to a gene. The CDR3 runs 14 residues. The germline V gene has CDR1 DFQATT and CDR2 SNEGSKA (reference sequence). CDR3 amino acids: CSAGRSQGDYEQYF. Here the CDR3 DNA reads TGCAGTGCTGGGCGAAGTCAGGGGGACTACGAGCAGTACTTC.

This rearrangement joins TRBV10-3 to TRBJ2-5; 7 nucleotides match TRBD1. The CDR3 extends over 14 amino acids. From germline, CDR1 is ENHRY and CDR2 SYGVKD. The trim removed 4 bases at V and 4 bases at J, leaving 6 bases unmatched. Here the CDR3 reads CAISAGRGRETQYF. The CDR3 DNA follows: TGTGCCATCAGTGCCGGCAGGGGGAGAGAGACCCAGTACTTC.

The chain uses TRBV7-9 and TRBJ2-7; D is perhaps TRBD1 (5 bases). V was pared by 1 base and J by 6 bases, with 13 bases between. Germline V gives CDR1 SEHNR, CDR2 FQNEAQ (reference sequence). The CDR3 extends over 14 amino acids. The CDR3 nucleotides are TGTGCCAGCAGCTTAGTAGTGTCAGGGTCCGAGCAGTACTTC. Translation gives CASSLVVSGSEQYF.

About this clonotype itself: The conserved final phenylalanine or tryptophan is absent from the CDR3, which likely points to a read error. This rearrangement joins TRBV19 to TRBJ1-1; maybe TRBD1 (6 bases). The CDR3 has 16 amino acids. CDR1 and CDR2 (germline): LNHDA, SQIVND (reference sequence). V was cut by 6 bases and J by 6 bases, with 23 bases left in between. The CDR3 DNA follows: TGTGCCAGTAGGCCGTGGGGGGCAGCCCAAGAAGCTGAAGCTTTCTGT. This encodes CASRPWGAAQEAEAFC.

The count of this clonotype is one. This chain links TRBV7-9 with TRBJ2-1, with 11 positions matching TRBD2. Germline CDR1 SEHNR, CDR2 FQNEAQ (reference sequence). CDR3 length equals 15 residues. V lost 5 bases, J lost 7 bases, and 7 bases stayed unmatched. The CDR3 DNA is TGTGCCAGCAGCCCAGTCGGGACTAGCGGAAATGAGCAGTTCTTC. This sequence encodes CASSPVGTSGNEQFF.

The chain uses TRBV20-1 and TRBJ2-7; 10 bases map to TRBD2. The length of the CDR3 is 14 residues. Germline V gives CDR1 DFQATT, CDR2 SNEGSKA (reference sequence). The V and J ends lost 6 bases and 2 bases, in that order; junction bases with no gene match: 7. CDR3 residues: CSAGISGRAYEQYF. The CDR3 DNA reads as TGCAGTGCGGGTATCAGCGGGAGGGCCTACGAGCAGTACTTC.

At least ten counts were recorded for this clonotype. The rearrangement links TRBV2 to TRBJ1-3; no clear D. Deletions cut 2 bases from V and 0 bases from J, with 11 bases between. CDR1 and CDR2 from the germline V gene are SNHLY and FYNNEI. The CDR3 is 16 amino acids. The CDR3, as DNA: TGTGCCAGCAGTGAATATCTGTTGAGCTCTGGAAACACCATATATTTT. It codes for CASSEYLLSSGNTIYF.

The chain uses TRBV11-3 and TRBJ1-1, with D perhaps matching TRBD1 (6 bases). Germline V lookup: CDR1 SGHNT, CDR2 YENEEA. This CDR3 has 15 residues. V was cut by 6 bases and J by 5 bases, with 19 bases left in between. CDR3 amino acids: CASRSWGAGRTEAFF. CDR3 nucleotides: TGTGCCAGCAGATCCTGGGGGGCCGGGAGGACTGAAGCTTTCTTT.

This chain links TRBV2 with TRBJ1-3, with TRBD1 identical over 11 bases. The germline gives CDR1 SNHLY, CDR2 FYNNEI. Losses at the gene ends were 6 bases for V and 0 bases for J; bases not matched to a gene: 4. The CDR3 extends over 16 amino acids. DNA for the CDR3: TGTGCCAGCAGCGATGGGACAGGGGGCTCTGGAAACACCATATATTTT. Translating gives CASSDGTGGSGNTIYF.

The J gene is TRBJ1-1, the V gene TRBV20-1; no firm D call. The CDR3 is 14 residues long. The ends were cut back, 3 bases at V and 0 bases at J, with 11 bases in the middle. In germline, CDR1 is DFQATT, CDR2 SNEGSKA (reference sequence). DNA of the CDR3: TGCAGTGCTAGTGGCGGTATGGTGAACACTGAAGCTTTCTTT. Protein product: CSASGGMVNTEAFF.

CDR3 region: CASSIENSWGYTF. The CDR3 coding sequence is TGTGCCAGTAGTATAGAGAACAGTTGGGGCTACACCTTC. This rearrangement joins TRBV19 to TRBJ1-2; D not certain. CDR1 LNHDA and CDR2 SQIVND come from the germline V gene (reference sequence). The V end lost 0 bases, the J end lost 8 bases, and 10 bases lay between the germline ends. There are 13 residues in the CDR3.